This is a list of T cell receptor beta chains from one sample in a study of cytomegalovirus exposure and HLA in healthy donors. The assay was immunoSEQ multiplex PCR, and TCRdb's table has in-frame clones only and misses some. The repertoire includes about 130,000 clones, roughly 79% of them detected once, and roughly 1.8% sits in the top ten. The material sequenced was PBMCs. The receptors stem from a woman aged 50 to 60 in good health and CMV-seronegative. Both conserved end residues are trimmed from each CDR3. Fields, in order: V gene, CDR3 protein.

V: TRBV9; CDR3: ASSVSLAGYNEQF
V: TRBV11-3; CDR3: ASSPSAGGTYEQY
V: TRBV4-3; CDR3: ASREQGSLNTGELF
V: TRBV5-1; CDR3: ASSRTGLKETQY
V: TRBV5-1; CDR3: ASSVDRVEQY
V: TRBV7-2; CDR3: ASSFAGFNYGYT
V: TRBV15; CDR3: ATSRTTGGLETPSNQPQH
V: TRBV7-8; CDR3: ASSLAGGEAF
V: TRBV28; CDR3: ASSLSRRRQGVKNTEAF
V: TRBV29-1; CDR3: SDRGKDTEAF
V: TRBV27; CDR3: ASSLYAGGRGALH
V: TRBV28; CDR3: ASSSPRGSNYGYT
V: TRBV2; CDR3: ASSEAMSSDYGYT
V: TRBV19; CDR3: ASSIGGGGHYGYT
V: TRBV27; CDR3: ASSLLDSQETQY
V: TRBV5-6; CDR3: ASSLGETRLMNTEAF
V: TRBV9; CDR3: ASSVVRNTEAF
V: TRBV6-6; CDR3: ASSYSRTGGLDEQY
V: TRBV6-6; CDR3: ASTVDRYTEAF
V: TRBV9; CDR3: ASSDRDRGTDTQY
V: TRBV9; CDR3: ASSVASGRGDTQY
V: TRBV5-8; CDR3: ASSHDRGSDNEQF
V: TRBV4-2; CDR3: ASSQGPFEGNEQF
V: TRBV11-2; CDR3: ASSLDSGTGNTIY
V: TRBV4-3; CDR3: ASSQDPSSANTGELF
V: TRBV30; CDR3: AWSVGTGEYNEQF
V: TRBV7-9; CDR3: ASSRRRGSYGYP
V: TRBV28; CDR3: ASSTSRGLGDTIY
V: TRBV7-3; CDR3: ASSFGQGGSNQETQY
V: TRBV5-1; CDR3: ASTSLANSYNEQF
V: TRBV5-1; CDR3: ASSLAPGELGLRNGYP
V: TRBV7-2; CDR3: ASSTERWAYGYP
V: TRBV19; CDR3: ASTIDGGGNTEAF
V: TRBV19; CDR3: ASSIVGANTEAF
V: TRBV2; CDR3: ASTVDSGSFYNEQF
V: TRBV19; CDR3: ASSIEAGVLYEQF
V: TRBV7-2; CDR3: ASSWRLAGNNEQF
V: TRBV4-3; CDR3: ASSQDLAGERQETQY
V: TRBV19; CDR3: ASSIDLMNTEAF
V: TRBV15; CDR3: ATSRVASHEQF
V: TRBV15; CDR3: ATSSGTGEEKLF
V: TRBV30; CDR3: AWSVGQGASIGAF
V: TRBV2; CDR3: ASTRTGTNVLT
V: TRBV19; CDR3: ASSHGTSGSSDTQY
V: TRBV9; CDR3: ASSSSPRGQETQY
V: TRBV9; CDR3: ASSLGGVEYEQY
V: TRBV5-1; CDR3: ASSYRVGTDTQY
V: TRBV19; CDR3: ASSSSTGALTGELF
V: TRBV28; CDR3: ASSLGGGWPEAF
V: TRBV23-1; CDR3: ASRPPDRVKYEQY
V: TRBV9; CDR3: ASSVGQGMNTEAF